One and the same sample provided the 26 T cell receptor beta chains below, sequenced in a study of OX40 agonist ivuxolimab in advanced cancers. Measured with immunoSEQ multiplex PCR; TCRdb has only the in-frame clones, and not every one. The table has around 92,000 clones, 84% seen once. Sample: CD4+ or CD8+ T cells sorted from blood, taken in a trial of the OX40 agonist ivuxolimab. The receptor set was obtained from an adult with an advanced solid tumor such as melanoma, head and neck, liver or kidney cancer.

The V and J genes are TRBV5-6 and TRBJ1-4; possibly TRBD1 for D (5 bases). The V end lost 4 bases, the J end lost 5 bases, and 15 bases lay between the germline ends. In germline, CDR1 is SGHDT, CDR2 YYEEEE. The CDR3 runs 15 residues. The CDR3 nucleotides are TGTGCCAGCAGCAGTAAGGGGCAGAGCAATGAAAAACTGTTTTTT. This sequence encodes CASSSKGQSNEKLFF.

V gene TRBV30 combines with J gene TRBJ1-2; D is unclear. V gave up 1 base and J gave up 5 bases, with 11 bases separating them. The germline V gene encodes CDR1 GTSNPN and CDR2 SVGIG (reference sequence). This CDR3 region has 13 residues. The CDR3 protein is CAWSGSGVYGYTF. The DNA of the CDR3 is TGTGCCTGGAGTGGTAGCGGAGTGTATGGCTACACCTTC. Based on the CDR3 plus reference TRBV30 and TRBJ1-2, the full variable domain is SQTIHQWPATLVQPVGSPLSLECTVEGTSNPNLYWYRQAAGRGLQLLFYSVGIGQISSEVPQNLSASRPQDRQFILSSKKLLLSDSGFYLCAWSGSGVYGYTFGSGTRLTVV.

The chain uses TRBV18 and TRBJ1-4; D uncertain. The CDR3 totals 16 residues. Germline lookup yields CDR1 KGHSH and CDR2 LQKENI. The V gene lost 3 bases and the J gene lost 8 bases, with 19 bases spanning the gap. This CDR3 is CASSPSTGNRGEKLFF. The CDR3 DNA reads TGTGCCAGCTCACCGTCAACCGGGAACCGAGGGGAAAAACTGTTTTTT.

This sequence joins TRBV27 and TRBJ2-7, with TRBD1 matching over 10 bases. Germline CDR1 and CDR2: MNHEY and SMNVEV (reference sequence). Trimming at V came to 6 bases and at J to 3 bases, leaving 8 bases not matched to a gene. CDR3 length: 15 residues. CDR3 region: CASRQDRGVGYEQYF. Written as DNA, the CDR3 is TGTGCCAGCAGACAGGACAGGGGGGTTGGCTACGAGCAGTACTTC.

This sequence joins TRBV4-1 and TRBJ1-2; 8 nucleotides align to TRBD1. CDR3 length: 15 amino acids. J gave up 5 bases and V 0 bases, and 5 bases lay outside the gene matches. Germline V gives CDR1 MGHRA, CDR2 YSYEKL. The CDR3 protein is CASSQDAGGIYGYTF. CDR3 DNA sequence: TGCGCCAGCAGCCAAGATGCAGGGGGCATTTATGGCTACACCTTC.

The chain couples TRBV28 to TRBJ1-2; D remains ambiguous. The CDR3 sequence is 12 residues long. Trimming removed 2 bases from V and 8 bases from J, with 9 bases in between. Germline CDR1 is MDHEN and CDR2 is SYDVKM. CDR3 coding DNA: TGTGCCAGCAGTTTAGGCGTGAGGGGCTACACCTTC. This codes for CASSLGVRGYTF.

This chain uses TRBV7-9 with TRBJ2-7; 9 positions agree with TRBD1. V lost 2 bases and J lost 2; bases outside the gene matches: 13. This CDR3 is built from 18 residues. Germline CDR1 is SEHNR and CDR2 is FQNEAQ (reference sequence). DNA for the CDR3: TGTGCCAGCAGCTTATTGTTGGGCAGGACAGGGGATACCTACGAGCAGTACGTC. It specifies CASSLLLGRTGDTYEQYV.

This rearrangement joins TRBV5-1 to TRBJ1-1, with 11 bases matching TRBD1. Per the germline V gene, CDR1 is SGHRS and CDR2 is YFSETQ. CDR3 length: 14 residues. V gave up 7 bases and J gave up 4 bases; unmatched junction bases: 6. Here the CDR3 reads CASGSGTGGTEAFF. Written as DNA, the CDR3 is TGCGCCAGCGGATCCGGGACAGGGGGCACTGAAGCTTTCTTT. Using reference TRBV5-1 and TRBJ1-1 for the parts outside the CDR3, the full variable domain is KAGVTQTPRYLIKTRGQQVTLSCSPISGHRSVSWYQQTPGQGLQFLFEYFSETQRNKGNFPGRFSGRQFSNSRSEMNVSTLELGDSALYLCASGSGTGGTEAFFGQGTRLTVV.

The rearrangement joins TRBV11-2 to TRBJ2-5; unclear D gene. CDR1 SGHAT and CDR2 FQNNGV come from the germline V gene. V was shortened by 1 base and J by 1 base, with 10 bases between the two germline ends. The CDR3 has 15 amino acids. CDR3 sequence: CASSLGQKSQETQYF. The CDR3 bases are TGTGCCAGCAGCTTAGGGCAGAAAAGCCAAGAGACCCAGTACTTC.

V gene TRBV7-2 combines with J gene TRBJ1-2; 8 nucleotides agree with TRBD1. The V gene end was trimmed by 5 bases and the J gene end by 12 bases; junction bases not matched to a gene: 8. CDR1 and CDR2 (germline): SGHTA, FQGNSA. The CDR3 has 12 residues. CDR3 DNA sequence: TGTGCCAGCAGCCCCCGGACAGGGCCTGACACCTTC. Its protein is CASSPRTGPDTF.

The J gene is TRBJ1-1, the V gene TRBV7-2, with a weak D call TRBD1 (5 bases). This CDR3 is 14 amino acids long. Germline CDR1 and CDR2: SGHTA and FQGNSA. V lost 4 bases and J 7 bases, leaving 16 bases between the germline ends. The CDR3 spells CASSWLWGDSEAFF. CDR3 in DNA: TGTGCCAGCAGCTGGCTTTGGGGGGATAGTGAAGCTTTCTTT.

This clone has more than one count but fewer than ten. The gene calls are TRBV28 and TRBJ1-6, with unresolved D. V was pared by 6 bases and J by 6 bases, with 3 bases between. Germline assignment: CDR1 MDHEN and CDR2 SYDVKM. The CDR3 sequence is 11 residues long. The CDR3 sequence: CASSGNSPLHF. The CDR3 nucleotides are TGTGCCAGCAGCGGTAATTCACCCCTCCACTTT.

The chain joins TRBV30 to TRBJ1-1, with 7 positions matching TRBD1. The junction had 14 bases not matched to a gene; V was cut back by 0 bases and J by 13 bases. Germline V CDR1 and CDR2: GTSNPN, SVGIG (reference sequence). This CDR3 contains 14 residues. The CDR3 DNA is TGTGCCTGGAGTGTACAGGGAGGGGGCGTTGAGGTTTTCTTT. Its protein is CAWSVQGGGVEVFF.

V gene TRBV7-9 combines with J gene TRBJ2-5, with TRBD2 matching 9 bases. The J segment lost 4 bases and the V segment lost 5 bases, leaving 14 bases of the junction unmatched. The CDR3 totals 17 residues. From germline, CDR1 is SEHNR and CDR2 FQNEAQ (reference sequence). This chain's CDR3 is CASSLPGAGGRVETQYF. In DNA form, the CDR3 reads TGTGCCAGCAGCCTCCCGGGGGCGGGGGGGCGAGTAGAGACCCAGTACTTC. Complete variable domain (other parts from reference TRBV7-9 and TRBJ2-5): DTGVSQNPRHKITKRGQNVTFRCDPISEHNRLYWYRQTLGQGPEFLTYFQNEAQLEKSRLLSDRFSAERPKGSFSTLEIQRTEQGDSAMYLCASSLPGAGGRVETQYFGPGTRLLVL.

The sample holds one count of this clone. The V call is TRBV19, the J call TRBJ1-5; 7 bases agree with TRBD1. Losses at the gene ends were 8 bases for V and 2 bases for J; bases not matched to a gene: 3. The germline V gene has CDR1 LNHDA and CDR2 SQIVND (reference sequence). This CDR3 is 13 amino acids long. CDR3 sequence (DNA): TGTGCCAGTTTAGACAGGGGCAATCAGCCCCAGCATTTT. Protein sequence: CASLDRGNQPQHF. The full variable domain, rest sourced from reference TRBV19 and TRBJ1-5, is DGGITQSPKYLFRKEGQNVTLSCEQNLNHDAMYWYRQDPGQGLRLIYYSQIVNDFQKGDIAEGYSVSREKKESFPLTVTSAQKNPTAFYLCASLDRGNQPQHFGDGTRLSIL.

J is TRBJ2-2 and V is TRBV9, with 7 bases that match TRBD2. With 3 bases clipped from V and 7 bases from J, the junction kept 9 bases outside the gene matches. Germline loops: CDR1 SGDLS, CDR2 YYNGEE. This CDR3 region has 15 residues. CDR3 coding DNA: TGTGCCAGCAGCGGGTCGGCGGGGGAAATCGGGGAGCTGTTTTTT. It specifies CASSGSAGEIGELFF. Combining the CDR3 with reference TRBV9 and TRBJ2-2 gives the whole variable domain DSGVTQTPKHLITATGQRVTLRCSPRSGDLSVYWYQQSLDQGLQFLIQYYNGEERAKGNILERFSAQQFPDLHSELNLSSLELGDSALYFCASSGSAGEIGELFFGEGSRLTVL.

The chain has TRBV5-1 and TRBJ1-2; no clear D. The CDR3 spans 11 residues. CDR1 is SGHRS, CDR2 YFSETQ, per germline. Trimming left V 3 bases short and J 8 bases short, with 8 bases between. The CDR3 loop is CASSSLRGYTF. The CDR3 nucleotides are TGCGCCAGCAGCTCACTTAGGGGCTACACCTTC.

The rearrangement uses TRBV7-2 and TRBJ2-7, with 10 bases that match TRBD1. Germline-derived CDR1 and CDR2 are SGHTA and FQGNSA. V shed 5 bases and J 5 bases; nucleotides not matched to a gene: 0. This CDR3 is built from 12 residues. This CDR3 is CASSGTGDEQYF. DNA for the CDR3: TGTGCCAGCAGCGGGACAGGGGACGAGCAGTACTTC. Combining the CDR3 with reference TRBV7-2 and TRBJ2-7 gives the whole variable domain GAGVSQSPSNKVTEKGKDVELRCDPISGHTALYWYRQSLGQGLEFLIYFQGNSAPDKSGLPSDRFSAERTGGSVSTLTIQRTQQEDSAVYLCASSGTGDEQYFGPGTRLTVT.

The CDR3: CASIGQYTGELFF. The CDR3 DNA sequence: TGTGCCAGTATTGGGCAATACACCGGGGAGCTGTTTTTT. V usage is TRBV19 and J usage is TRBJ2-2; the D is unclear. Per the germline V gene, CDR1 is LNHDA and CDR2 is SQIVND (reference sequence). Trimming cost V 7 bases and J 3 bases, with 9 bases left between them. The CDR3 runs to 13 residues.

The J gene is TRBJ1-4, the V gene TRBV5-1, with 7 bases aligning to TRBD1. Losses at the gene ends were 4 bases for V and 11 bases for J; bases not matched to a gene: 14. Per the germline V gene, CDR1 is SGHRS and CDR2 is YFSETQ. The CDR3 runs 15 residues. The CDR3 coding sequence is TGCGCCAGCAGCAAAGACAGGGCCGGGGGGGAGAAACTGTTTTTT. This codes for CASSKDRAGGEKLFF.

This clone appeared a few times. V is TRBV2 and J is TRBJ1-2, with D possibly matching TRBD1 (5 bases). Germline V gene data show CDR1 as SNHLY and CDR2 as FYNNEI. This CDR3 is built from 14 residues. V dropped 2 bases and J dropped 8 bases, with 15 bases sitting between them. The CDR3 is CASSESRQWEGYTF. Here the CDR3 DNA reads TGTGCCAGCAGTGAATCCCGACAGTGGGAGGGCTACACCTTC.

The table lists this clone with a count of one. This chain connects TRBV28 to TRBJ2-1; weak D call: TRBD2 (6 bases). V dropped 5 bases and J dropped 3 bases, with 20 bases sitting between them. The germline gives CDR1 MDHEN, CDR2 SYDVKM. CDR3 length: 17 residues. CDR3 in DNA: TGTGCCAGCAGTCCCCCCACCGGGAGCCAACACTACAATGAGCAGTTCTTC. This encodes CASSPPTGSQHYNEQFF. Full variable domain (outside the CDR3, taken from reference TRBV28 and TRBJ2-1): DVKVTQSSRYLVKRTGEKVFLECVQDMDHENMFWYRQDPGLGLRLIYFSYDVKMKEKGDIPEGYSVSREKKERFSLILESASTNQTSMYLCASSPPTGSQHYNEQFFGPGTRLTVL.

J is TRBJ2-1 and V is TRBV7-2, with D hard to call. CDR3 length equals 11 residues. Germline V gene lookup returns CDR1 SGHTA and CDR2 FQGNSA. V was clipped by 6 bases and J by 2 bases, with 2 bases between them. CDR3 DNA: TGTGCCAGCAGTACCTACAATGAGCAGTTCTTC. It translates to CASSTYNEQFF.

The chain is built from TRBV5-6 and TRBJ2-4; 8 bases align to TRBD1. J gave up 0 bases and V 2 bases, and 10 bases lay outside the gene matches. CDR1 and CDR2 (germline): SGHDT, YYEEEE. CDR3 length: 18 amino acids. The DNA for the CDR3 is TGTGCCAGCAGCTTCCCAACGGACAGGGCAAAAGCCAAAAACATTCAGTACTTC. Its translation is CASSFPTDRAKAKNIQYF.

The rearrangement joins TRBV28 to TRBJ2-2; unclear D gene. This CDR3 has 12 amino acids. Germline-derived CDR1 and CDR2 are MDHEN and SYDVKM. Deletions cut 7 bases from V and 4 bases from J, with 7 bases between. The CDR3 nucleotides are TGTGCCAGCAAAAGTAGCACCGGGGAGCTGTTTTTT. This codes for CASKSSTGELFF.

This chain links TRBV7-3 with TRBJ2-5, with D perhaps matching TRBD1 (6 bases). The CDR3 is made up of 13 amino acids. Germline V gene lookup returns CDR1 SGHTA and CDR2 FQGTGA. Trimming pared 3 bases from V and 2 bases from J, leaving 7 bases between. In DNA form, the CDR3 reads TGTGCCAGCAGCTTTCAGGGGCAAGAGACCCAGTACTTC. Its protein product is CASSFQGQETQYF.